What follows describes a single T cell receptor (beta chain). As yet, its antigen is unknown. This sample stems from a study of cytomegalovirus exposure and HLA in healthy donors. General study findings and limits: 87-base-pair reads could not separate some V segments, including TRBV6-2 and TRBV6-3. In a later analysis, an Asian-associated ancestry cluster reportedly showed fewer N-insertions than the roughly 650-donor mean. Within an earlier analysis, most TCR beta V segments proved productive either about 90% or about 30% of the time. Looking again later, the authors saw that most CMV-associated TCR beta chains seemed HLA-restricted.

The PCR made use of 60 Vbeta and 13 Jbeta primers. Sequencing used immunoSEQ multiplex PCR; TCRdb keeps in-frame clones, though not all of them. This table holds about 99,000 clones, about 79% found once. This CDR3 is 15 amino acids long. The germline V and J ends were trimmed by 6 bases and 2 bases, with 14 bases remaining between them. The germline V gene has CDR1 PRHDT and CDR2 FYEKMQ (reference sequence). The origin of this receptor is a man in his fifties or sixties in good health and CMV-seropositive. The source material was PBMCs. The chain links TRBV13 to TRBJ1-3, with D unclear. Here the CDR3 DNA reads TGTGCCAGCAGTCACCGAGGGATCCCTGGAAACACCATATATTTT. Its protein is CASSHRGIPGNTIYF.